The present T cell receptor beta chain was sequenced within a study of blood T cell repertoires in COVID-19. Study information: The samples span acute and convalescent COVID-19 from the United States, Italy and Spain. In each case, the material was cDNA or gDNA derived from T cells, B-cell-depleted T cells, or PBMCs.

The V gene's germline CDR1 is MNHEY and CDR2 SVGAGI. V was clipped by 0 bases and J by 3 bases, with 12 bases between them. The CDR3 sequence is 15 residues long. Original analysis: Estimation of nucleated cell counts relied on the amplification of reference gene primers. Sequencing was performed with immunoSEQ multiplex PCR; in TCRdb, only in-frame clones are kept and a portion is missing. V and J calls and clone size are given by that table; D and trimming were obtained from the DNA. The sample lists 150,000 to 200,000 clones, around nine tenths occurring once. Recruited during active infection, patients (from Seattle) were subsequently followed longitudinally.

The TCR was taken from a woman in her seventies with COVID-19, enrolled during active disease. The specimen was peripheral blood. V and J are TRBV6-5 and TRBJ2-7; perhaps TRBD2 as D (5 bases). DNA of the CDR3: TGTGCCAGCAGTTACTCCTACTCCGGGGTCTACGAGCAGTACTTC. Residues: CASSYSYSGVYEQYF.